Listed below are T cell receptor beta chains from one sample, sequenced in a study of CD8 T cells in Susac syndrome. TCRdb redid the calling of the immunoSEQ multiplex PCR reads with MiXCR, one entry per CDR3 protein. The sample has roughly 130,000 distinct CDR3 sequences; 85% to 95% are singletons. What was sequenced was CD4+ T cells from PBMCs. Receptors were obtained from a human donor with multiple sclerosis. Both conserved end residues are trimmed from each CDR3.

>TRBJ2-3|TRBV29-1
SVEDSRGNTQY
>TRBJ1-1|TRBV12-5
ASGLVDRGGLDTEAF
>TRBJ1-2|TRBV25-1
ASSPFGGQNGYT
>TRBJ1-6|TRBV5-1
ASSLTGENSPLH
>TRBJ1-5|TRBV3-1
ASSLSLGTNQPQH
>TRBJ2-3|TRBV20-1
SARSHGRSGSLVDTQY
>TRBJ2-5|TRBV19
ASRIIDRANETQY
>TRBJ1-5|TRBV5-6
ASSLALSNQPQH
>TRBJ2-4|TRBV3-1
ASSQEGQGSKNIQY
>TRBJ2-7|TRBV4-1
ASSQDPDSSYEQY